One sample yielded the 28 T cell receptor beta chains listed below, sequenced in a study of blood T cell repertoires in COVID-19. The table came from immunoSEQ multiplex PCR; TCRdb's copy has only in-frame clones and leaves some out. The sample holds about 120,000 clones, around 77% seen once. The sample consisted of peripheral blood. These receptors were collected from a human donor in a cohort sampled during active COVID-19.

This sequence joins TRBV27 and TRBJ2-7; TRBD2 is a possible D gene (6 bases). V lost 5 bases to trimming and J lost 6 bases, with 14 bases between them. Germline CDR1 and CDR2: MNHEY and SMNVEV (reference sequence). The CDR3 length is 13 residues. The CDR3 loop reads CASSPGTPGEQYF. DNA for the CDR3: TGTGCCAGCAGTCCCGGGACTCCGGGCGAGCAGTACTTC.

The chain has TRBV15 and TRBJ1-5; no reliable D call. Germline CDR1 and CDR2: LNHNV and YYDKDF (reference sequence). V gave up 2 bases and J gave up 3 bases, with 2 bases separating them. The CDR3 contains 12 residues. The CDR3 protein is CATSRYNQPQHF. CDR3 bases: TGTGCCACCAGCAGATACAATCAGCCCCAGCATTTT.

This clone was recorded only once. The chain recombines TRBV20-1 with TRBJ1-6; D gene unclear. Trimming took off 3 bases at V and 4 bases at J, with 7 bases between the two ends. CDR1 and CDR2 (germline): DFQATT, SNEGSKA (reference sequence). The CDR3 loop spans 13 amino acids. This CDR3 is CSASTQYNSPLHF. The CDR3 region has the DNA TGCAGTGCTAGTACCCAGTATAATTCACCCCTCCACTTT.

The chain employs TRBV2 and TRBJ1-1; D remains ambiguous. V gave up 6 bases and J gave up 6 bases, with 5 bases separating them. The V gene's germline CDR1 is SNHLY and CDR2 FYNNEI. The CDR3 extends over 10 amino acids. The chain's CDR3 is CASSGPEAFF. Here the CDR3 DNA reads TGTGCCAGCAGCGGTCCTGAAGCTTTCTTT.

This clone was detected a few times. The rearrangement uses TRBV7-8 and TRBJ1-1; 7 bases align to TRBD1. The V gene end was trimmed by 7 bases and the J gene end by 0 bases; junction bases not matched to a gene: 5. The length of the CDR3 is 14 residues. Per the germline V gene, CDR1 is SGHVS and CDR2 is FQNEAQ. This chain's CDR3 is CASNLQGLNTEAFF. The DNA for the CDR3 is TGTGCCAGCAACCTACAGGGGTTGAACACTGAAGCTTTCTTT. Complete variable domain (other parts from reference TRBV7-8 and TRBJ1-1): GAGVSQSPRYKVAKRGQDVALRCDPISGHVSLFWYQQALGQGPEFLTYFQNEAQLDKSGLPSDRFFAERPEGSVSTLKIQRTQQEDSAVYLCASNLQGLNTEAFFGQGTRLTVV.

The V call is TRBV6-5, the J call TRBJ1-4; tentative D call: TRBD1 (5 bases). Germline values: CDR1 MNHEY, CDR2 SVGAGI. CDR3 size: 15 residues. V was cut by 0 bases and J by 5 bases, with 10 bases left in between. The CDR3 here is CASSYSPGINEKLFF. In nucleotides, the CDR3 is TGTGCCAGCAGTTACTCTCCAGGGATAAATGAAAAACTGTTTTTT.

The chain links TRBV7-6 to TRBJ1-5; 9 positions agree with TRBD1. CDR3 length equals 16 residues. V lost 1 base, J lost 3 bases, and 4 bases stayed unmatched. From germline, CDR1 is SGHVS and CDR2 FNYEAQ. The CDR3 sequence: CASSLGGTGTNQPQHF. In nucleotides, the CDR3 is TGTGCCAGCAGCTTAGGAGGGACAGGGACCAATCAGCCCCAGCATTTT.

V is TRBV24-1 and J is TRBJ1-1; D possibly corresponds to TRBD1 (5 bases). The CDR3 runs to 14 residues. V dropped 4 bases and J dropped 1 base, with 9 bases sitting between them. Germline V CDR1 and CDR2: KGHDR, SFDVKD. This CDR3 reads CATSDSTGNTEAFF. CDR3 in DNA: TGTGCCACCAGTGACTCTACAGGGAACACTGAAGCTTTCTTT.

The V gene is TRBV7-2, the J gene TRBJ2-7; 8 nucleotides match TRBD1. Germline lookup yields CDR1 SGHTA and CDR2 FQGNSA. The CDR3 spans 16 residues. V gave up 1 base and J gave up 3 bases; unmatched junction bases: 8. CDR3 protein: CASSLEEGRGLYEQYF. CDR3 nucleotide sequence: TGTGCCAGCAGCTTAGAGGAGGGCAGGGGGCTCTACGAGCAGTACTTC.

This clone was counted between two and nine times. The V call is TRBV2, the J call TRBJ1-4; 7 bases line up with TRBD1. The V segment lost 4 bases and the J segment 8 bases; nucleotides outside the gene matches: 7. Germline lookup yields CDR1 SNHLY and CDR2 FYNNEI. The CDR3 runs 14 residues. The CDR3 here is CASSVDRVDEKLFF. Written as DNA, the CDR3 is TGTGCCAGCAGTGTCGACAGGGTTGACGAAAAACTGTTTTTT.

This chain connects TRBV6-4 to TRBJ2-7; 11 positions match TRBD1. The length of the CDR3 is 16 residues. In germline, CDR1 is MRHNA, CDR2 SNTAGT. J lost 2 bases, V lost 5 bases, and 8 bases had no gene match. CDR3 coding DNA: TGTGCCAGCAGTTGTCCCGGGACAGGGGGGGCCTACGAGCAGTACTTC. It yields the protein CASSCPGTGGAYEQYF.

DNA of the CDR3: TGTGCCAGCAGCCCCGGGACAGGGATTTCGGGTGAGCAGTTCTTC. Residues: CASSPGTGISGEQFF. The genes are TRBV6-5 and TRBJ2-1; TRBD1 matches 9 bases. The CDR3 loop spans 15 amino acids. Per germline, CDR1 MNHEY and CDR2 SVGAGI. Trimming cost V 6 bases and J 9 bases; bases outside gene matches: 12.

The chain couples TRBV2 to TRBJ2-7, with 12 positions matching TRBD2. Germline CDR1 reads SNHLY; CDR2 reads FYNNEI. This CDR3 is 14 amino acids long. V shed 7 bases, J shed 4 bases, and the junction held 5 bases outside the gene matches. CDR3 sequence reads: CASTEGLAGYEQYF. The CDR3 nucleotides are TGTGCCAGCACCGAAGGACTAGCGGGGTACGAGCAGTACTTC.

This sequence joins TRBV6-5 and TRBJ1-1, with TRBD1 identical over 8 bases. Unmatched junction bases numbered 9, after V lost 5 bases and J lost 7 bases. The CDR3 has 14 amino acids. Germline assignment: CDR1 MNHEY and CDR2 SVGAGI. The CDR3 DNA sequence: TGTGCCAGCAGTCGCGGACAGGGATACGGTGAAGCTTTCTTT. As protein: CASSRGQGYGEAFF.

The rearrangement joins TRBV7-6 to TRBJ1-4; the match to TRBD1 covers 7 bases. The germline V gene has CDR1 SGHVS and CDR2 FNYEAQ. Losses at the gene ends were 5 bases for V and 5 bases for J; bases not matched to a gene: 11. The CDR3 spans 16 residues. The CDR3 DNA sequence: TGTGCCAGCAGCCCCCCTCGGGTAGGGGGCAATGAAAAACTGTTTTTT. Amino acids: CASSPPRVGGNEKLFF. Full variable domain (outside the CDR3, taken from reference TRBV7-6 and TRBJ1-4): GAGVSQSPRYKVTKRGQDVALRCDPISGHVSLYWYRQALGQGPEFLTYFNYEAQQDKSGLPNDRFSAERPEGSISTLTIQRTEQRDSAMYRCASSPPRVGGNEKLFFGSGTQLSVL.

This clone was detected a few times. The chain has TRBV24-1 and TRBJ1-4; D gene unclear. Germline lookup yields CDR1 KGHDR and CDR2 SFDVKD. V lost 3 bases to trimming and J lost 4 bases, with 11 bases between them. The CDR3 is 15 residues long. CDR3 sequence (DNA): TGTGCCACCAGTGATAACTCCGCTCATAATGAAAAACTGTTTTTT. Translation: CATSDNSAHNEKLFF.

The CDR3 reads CASSESGATEAFF. The CDR3 DNA follows: TGTGCCAGCAGTGAATCAGGGGCCACTGAAGCTTTCTTT. The chain couples TRBV6-1 to TRBJ1-1; TRBD1 is a possible D gene (6 bases). The CDR3 extends over 13 amino acids. Germline V gives CDR1 MNHNS, CDR2 SASEGT. V was shortened by 2 bases and J by 4 bases, with 8 bases between the two germline ends.

This clone was counted a few times. The chain is built from TRBV27 and TRBJ2-1; 8 bases agree with TRBD2. The V and J ends lost 6 bases and 0 bases, in that order; junction bases with no gene match: 10. The CDR3 runs 17 residues. Germline V CDR1 and CDR2: MNHEY, SMNVEV (reference sequence). The CDR3 DNA reads TGTGCCAGCAGCTCATCGAGCGGGAGCGGCTCCTACAATGAGCAGTTCTTC. Translated: CASSSSSGSGSYNEQFF.

This clone was counted ten times or more. The chain joins TRBV27 to TRBJ2-3, with D perhaps TRBD1 (6 bases). V lost 6 bases and J lost 10, with 14 bases in between. The CDR3 has 12 amino acids. Germline CDR1 is MNHEY and CDR2 is SMNVEV (reference sequence). CDR3 DNA sequence: TGTGCCAGCAGAGGGGGATCTGGGGCGCAGTATTTT. As protein: CASRGGSGAQYF.

The rearrangement uses TRBV5-6 and TRBJ1-2; 8 nucleotides line up with TRBD1. Germline CDR1 reads SGHDT; CDR2 reads YYEEEE. The length of the CDR3 is 16 residues. The J segment lost 7 bases and the V segment lost 0 bases, leaving 11 bases of the junction unmatched. DNA for the CDR3: TGTGCCAGCAGCTTGGGAACGGACAGGGTGGAGGGTGGCTACACCTTC. Translation: CASSLGTDRVEGGYTF.

The chain joins TRBV12-3 or TRBV12-4 to TRBJ2-1; 11 bases map to TRBD2. The CDR3 covers 13 residues. V trimming: 6 bases; J trimming: 6 bases; junction bases outside the gene matches: 1. CDR3 protein: CASRGTSGNEQFF. Written as DNA, the CDR3 is TGTGCCAGCAGGGGGACTAGCGGCAATGAGCAGTTCTTC.

This clone occurred a few times. This sequence joins TRBV5-6 and TRBJ1-1; D is undetermined. From germline, CDR1 is SGHDT and CDR2 YYEEEE. V lost 4 bases and J 0 bases, leaving 4 bases between the germline ends. This CDR3 is built from 12 residues. Here the CDR3 reads CASSDMNTEAFF. The CDR3 DNA is TGTGCCAGCAGCGACATGAACACTGAAGCTTTCTTT.

The sample holds one count of this clone. The rearrangement links TRBV5-5 to TRBJ1-1, with 7 bases aligning to TRBD1. Per the germline V gene, CDR1 is SGHKS and CDR2 is YYEKEE (reference sequence). J lost 0 bases, V lost 4 bases, and 3 bases had no gene match. This CDR3 contains 14 residues. In nucleotides, the CDR3 is TGTGCCAGCAGCCGGGACAGTTTGAACACTGAAGCTTTCTTT. It is translated as CASSRDSLNTEAFF. Combining the CDR3 with reference TRBV5-5 and TRBJ1-1 gives the whole variable domain DAGVTQSPTHLIKTRGQQVTLRCSPISGHKSVSWYQQVLGQGPQFIFQYYEKEERGRGNFPDRFSARQFPNYSSELNVNALLLGDSALYLCASSRDSLNTEAFFGQGTRLTVV.

In this sample, this clone turned up a few times. This chain connects TRBV2 to TRBJ2-7; D remains ambiguous. The V end was cut by 6 bases, the J end by 4 bases, with 10 bases between. CDR3 size: 12 residues. CDR1 and CDR2 from the germline V gene are SNHLY and FYNNEI. CDR3 protein: CASSVTNYEQYF. In DNA, the CDR3 is TGTGCCAGCAGCGTGACAAATTACGAGCAGTACTTC.

A few counts support this clone. The chain employs TRBV7-9 and TRBJ2-3, with D possibly TRBD2 on 5 matching bases. The CDR3 is 15 amino acids. Per the germline V gene, CDR1 is SEHNR and CDR2 is FQNEAQ (reference sequence). Deletions cut 1 base from V and 4 bases from J, with 12 bases between. CDR3 in DNA: TGTGCCAGCAGCTTAGGGTTGAGCGGTGCAGATACGCAGTATTTT. Translating it yields CASSLGLSGADTQYF. The full variable domain, completed using reference TRBV7-9 and TRBJ2-3, is DTGVSQNPRHKITKRGQNVTFRCDPISEHNRLYWYRQTLGQGPEFLTYFQNEAQLEKSRLLSDRFSAERPKGSFSTLEIQRTEQGDSAMYLCASSLGLSGADTQYFGPGTRLTVL.

The CDR3 loop reads CASSLGGAGTEAFF. The DNA for the CDR3 is TGTGCCAGCAGCTTAGGGGGCGCGGGGACTGAAGCTTTCTTT. This chain connects TRBV11-3 to TRBJ1-1, with TRBD1 as a possible D gene (5 bases). Germline V gene data show CDR1 as SGHNT and CDR2 as YENEEA. With 1 base removed from V and 5 bases from J, the gap between germline ends came to 11 bases. The CDR3 loop spans 14 amino acids.

This clone was seen ten or more times. J is TRBJ2-7 and V is TRBV11-1, with 9 positions matching TRBD1. There are 15 residues in the CDR3. Germline values: CDR1 SGHAT, CDR2 FQDESV (reference sequence). Trimming removed 4 bases from V and 3 bases from J; junction bases left unmatched: 7. The CDR3 DNA is TGTGCCAGCAGCTCCATCAGGACAGGGGACTACGAGCAGTACTTC. Its protein product is CASSSIRTGDYEQYF. The whole variable domain, remainder taken from reference TRBV11-1 and TRBJ2-7, is EAEVAQSPRYKITEKSQAVAFWCDPISGHATLYWYRQILGQGPELLVQFQDESVVDDSQLPKDRFSAERLKGVDSTLKIQPAELGDSAMYLCASSSIRTGDYEQYFGPGTRLTVT.

This clone was counted only a few times. The rearrangement uses TRBV12-3 or TRBV12-4 and TRBJ1-2; D might be TRBD1 (6 bases). The CDR3 sequence is 12 residues long. Trimming took 5 bases from V and 8 from J, leaving 12 bases between them. CDR3 sequence reads: CASSQQGGGYTF. For the CDR3, the DNA is TGTGCCAGCAGTCAACAGGGAGGGGGCTACACCTTC.